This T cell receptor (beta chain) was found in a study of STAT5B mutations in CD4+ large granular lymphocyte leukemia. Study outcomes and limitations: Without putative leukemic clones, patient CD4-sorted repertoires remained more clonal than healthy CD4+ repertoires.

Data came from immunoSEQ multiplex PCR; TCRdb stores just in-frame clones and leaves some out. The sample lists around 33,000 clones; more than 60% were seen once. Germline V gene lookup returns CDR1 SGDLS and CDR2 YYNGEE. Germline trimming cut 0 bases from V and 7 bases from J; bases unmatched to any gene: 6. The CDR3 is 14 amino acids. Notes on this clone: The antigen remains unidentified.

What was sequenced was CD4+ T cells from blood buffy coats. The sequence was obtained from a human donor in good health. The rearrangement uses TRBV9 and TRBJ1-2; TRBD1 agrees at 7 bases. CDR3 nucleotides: TGTGCCAGCAGCGTAGTTGGAGGGGGCGGTGGCTACACCTTC. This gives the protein CASSVVGGGGGYTF.